These 4 T cell receptor beta chains were all obtained from the same sample, sequenced in a study of shared clonotypes between healthy human individuals. TCRdb's copy holds only in-frame clones and misses some; the assay was immunoSEQ multiplex PCR. This table holds around 2.5 million clones, under 95% found once. Sequenced input: naive CD4+ T cells from PBMCs. Subset noted: CD45RA+ positively selected. These receptors were collected from a man aged 18 to 30 in good health. Some clones in this sample may be carry-over from other donors' samples.

This rearrangement joins TRBV5-1 to TRBJ1-3; a weak D match, TRBD1 (6 bases). The V end lost 0 bases, the J end lost 6 bases, and 10 bases lay between the germline ends. The CDR3 consists of 14 residues. Germline loops: CDR1 SGHRS, CDR2 YFSETQ. The CDR3 is CASSLEGGENTIYF. The CDR3 DNA is TGCGCCAGCAGCTTGGAAGGGGGGGAAAACACCATATATTTT.

The chain joins TRBV29-1 to TRBJ2-2, with no clear D. V was trimmed by 4 bases and J by 4 bases, leaving 10 bases between them. Germline V gene sequence: CDR1 SQVTM, CDR2 ANQGSEA. This CDR3 is 13 amino acids long. The CDR3 nucleotides read TGCAGCGTTGGACGGGTTCTCACCGGGGAGCTGTTTTTT. It yields the protein CSVGRVLTGELFF.

In this sample, this clone turned up a few times. The gene calls are TRBV29-1 and TRBJ1-2, with 8 bases lining up with TRBD1. Germline-derived CDR1 and CDR2 are SQVTM and ANQGSEA. The CDR3 contains 12 residues. Trimming at V came to 2 bases and at J to 8 bases, leaving 4 bases not matched to a gene. The CDR3 DNA is TGCAGCGTTGAATTGACAGGGGACGGCTACACCTTC. This encodes CSVELTGDGYTF.

This clone was found once. The V gene is TRBV27, the J gene TRBJ1-1; 7 positions agree with TRBD1. The CDR3 contains 16 residues. Looked up from germline, CDR1 is MNHEY and CDR2 is SMNVEV (reference sequence). The V gene end was trimmed by 1 base and the J gene end by 4 bases; junction bases not matched to a gene: 9. The CDR3 reads CASSLLARGRGTEAFF. DNA for the CDR3: TGTGCCAGCAGTTTATTAGCGAGGGGGCGCGGCACTGAAGCTTTCTTT.